This T cell receptor (beta chain) appears in the sequencing data of a study of shared clonotypes between healthy human individuals. Findings and caveats of the study: The study found about 5% of naive CD4 clonotypes shared across a handful of donors.

The naive CD8 fraction comprised CD45RO-negative cells positively selected for CCR7 and excluded terminally differentiated effector memory CD45RA+ cells. Everyone who donated was a Caucasian adult who lived in Nashville, Tennessee. The count of this clone is one. Its antigen is not identified. At the DNA level, this CDR3 is encoded by other sequences in the same sample as well. This CDR3 has 14 residues. With 3 bases clipped from V and 2 bases from J, the junction kept 2 bases outside the gene matches. Germline loops: CDR1 SQVTM, CDR2 ANQGSEA. Each subset's genomic DNA was split evenly across several immunoSEQ plates. The sorted-subset replicate PCRs were given roughly 200 ng DNA, which is 25,000 to 35,000 T cell genomes. The data were produced by immunoSEQ multiplex PCR, yet TCRdb's version contains in-frame clones alone and is incomplete. The sample holds about 2 million clones; about 95% are singletons and the top ten take 1% to 1.5%.

The sample consisted of naive CD8+ T cells sorted from blood. The chain employs TRBV29-1 and TRBJ2-1; TRBD1 matches at 9 bases. The origin of this receptor is a man between 18 and 29 years old in good health. CDR3 region: CSVEGTGTYNEQFF. CDR3 nucleotide sequence: TGCAGCGTTGAGGGGACAGGGACCTACAATGAGCAGTTCTTC.